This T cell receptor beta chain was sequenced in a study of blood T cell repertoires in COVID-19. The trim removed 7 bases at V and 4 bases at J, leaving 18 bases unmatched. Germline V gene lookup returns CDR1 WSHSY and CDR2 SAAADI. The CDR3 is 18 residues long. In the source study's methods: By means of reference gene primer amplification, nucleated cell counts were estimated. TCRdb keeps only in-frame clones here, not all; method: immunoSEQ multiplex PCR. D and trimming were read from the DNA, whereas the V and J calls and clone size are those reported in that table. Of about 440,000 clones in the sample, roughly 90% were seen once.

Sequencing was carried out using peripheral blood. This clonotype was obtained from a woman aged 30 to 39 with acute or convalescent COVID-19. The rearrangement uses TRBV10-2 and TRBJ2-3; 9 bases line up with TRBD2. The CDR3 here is CASMLERGALLPADTQYF. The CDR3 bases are TGCGCCAGCATGTTAGAGCGGGGGGCCCTCCTCCCCGCAGATACGCAGTATTTT.